Listed here are 20 T cell receptor beta chains from one sample, sequenced in a study of blood T cell repertoires in COVID-19. Repertoires were generated with immunoSEQ multiplex PCR, while TCRdb's copy carries only in-frame clones and drops some. The sample lists 95,000 to 150,000 clones; approximately 82% were seen once. Sequencing was done on a sample of peripheral blood. Receptors were obtained from a man in his 60s with acute or convalescent COVID-19.

The chain links TRBV5-1 to TRBJ1-2; the D gene is possibly TRBD1 (6 bases). In germline, CDR1 is SGHRS, CDR2 YFSETQ. Trimming shortened V by 4 bases and J by 0 bases, and 10 bases separated the two germline ends. CDR3 length: 14 amino acids. DNA of the CDR3: TGCGCCAGCAGCCCGCAGGGGCCTAACTATGGCTACACCTTC. It encodes CASSPQGPNYGYTF.

This clone was picked up a small number of times. The rearrangement joins TRBV7-9 to TRBJ2-7; weak D call: TRBD1 (7 bases). Germline loops: CDR1 SEHNR, CDR2 FQNEAQ (reference sequence). The CDR3 covers 14 residues. The germline V and J ends were trimmed by 1 base and 6 bases, with 13 bases remaining between them. The DNA for the CDR3 is TGTGCCAGCAGCTTAGGGGCAGGGGGAGGCGAGCAGTACTTC. It is translated as CASSLGAGGGEQYF.

The chain uses TRBV19 and TRBJ1-5, with D unclear. This CDR3 is 14 amino acids long. V was clipped by 4 bases and J by 7 bases, with 14 bases between them. Per germline, CDR1 LNHDA and CDR2 SQIVND (reference sequence). The CDR3 DNA follows: TGTGCCAGTAGTAACGGGGTCGACGGCCAGCCCCAGCATTTT. Translating it yields CASSNGVDGQPQHF. Complete variable domain (other parts from reference TRBV19 and TRBJ1-5): DGGITQSPKYLFRKEGQNVTLSCEQNLNHDAMYWYRQDPGQGLRLIYYSQIVNDFQKGDIAEGYSVSREKKESFPLTVTSAQKNPTAFYLCASSNGVDGQPQHFGDGTRLSIL.

This chain joins TRBV27 and TRBJ1-5; the match to TRBD1 covers 9 bases. The germline gives CDR1 MNHEY, CDR2 SMNVEV (reference sequence). The trim removed 5 bases at V and 6 bases at J, leaving 8 bases unmatched. This CDR3 is 15 amino acids long. The CDR3 spells CASSPLGTGTQPQHF. The CDR3 DNA follows: TGTGCCAGCAGTCCCCTGGGGACAGGGACTCAGCCCCAGCATTTT.

The chain carries TRBV30 and TRBJ1-2; TRBD1 is a possible D gene (5 bases). Germline V gene data show CDR1 as GTSNPN and CDR2 as SVGIG (reference sequence). This CDR3 is 13 amino acids long. Trimming removed 4 bases from V and 6 bases from J, with 15 bases in between. Here the CDR3 reads CAWTGKAEDGYTF. CDR3 nucleotides: TGTGCCTGGACAGGGAAGGCTGAGGATGGCTACACCTTC.

The rearrangement links TRBV28 to TRBJ2-5; 7 nucleotides agree with TRBD1. V dropped 8 bases and J dropped 6; count of bases not matched to a gene: 6. The CDR3 is 12 residues long. Germline assignment: CDR1 MDHEN and CDR2 SYDVKM. The CDR3 spells CASRQGRQTQYF. The CDR3 bases are TGTGCCAGCCGACAGGGCCGCCAGACCCAGTACTTC.

This chain uses TRBV5-1 with TRBJ2-5; D possibly corresponds to TRBD2 (6 bases). V was pared by 0 bases and J by 5 bases, with 14 bases between. Germline lookup yields CDR1 SGHRS and CDR2 YFSETQ. CDR3 length: 15 amino acids. The CDR3 reads CASSLGLEGSETQYF. The CDR3 DNA sequence: TGCGCCAGCAGCTTGGGACTAGAGGGGAGCGAGACCCAGTACTTC.

CDR3 residues: CASEGLSYGYTF. Here the CDR3 DNA reads TGTGCCAGTGAGGGACTGAGCTATGGCTACACCTTC. The V gene is TRBV2, the J gene TRBJ1-2, with D tentatively TRBD1 (5 bases). There are 12 residues in the CDR3. In germline, CDR1 is SNHLY, CDR2 FYNNEI. V was cut by 9 bases and J by 4 bases, with 12 bases left in between. Full variable domain (remainder filled in from reference TRBV2 and TRBJ1-2): EPEVTQTPSHQVTQMGQEVILRCVPISNHLYFYWYRQILGQKVEFLVSFYNNEISEKSEIFDDQFSVERPDGSNFTLKIRSTKLEDSAMYFCASEGLSYGYTFGSGTRLTVV.

The J gene is TRBJ1-5, the V gene TRBV2, with D unclear. The CDR3 is 11 amino acids. Trimming cost V 7 bases and J 8 bases, with 9 bases left between them. CDR1 and CDR2 (germline): SNHLY, FYNNEI. CDR3 sequence reads: CASTDGKPQHF. As DNA, the CDR3 is TGTGCCAGCACCGACGGGAAGCCCCAGCATTTT.

The chain has TRBV10-3 and TRBJ1-1; 7 bases are shared with TRBD1. The CDR3 has 14 residues. V lost 5 bases and J lost 3; bases outside the gene matches: 6. Germline CDR1 reads ENHRY; CDR2 reads SYGVKD. The CDR3 DNA reads as TGTGCCATCAGTAAGGGGGCATCGGACACTGAAGCTTTCTTT. Translation: CAISKGASDTEAFF.

This clone has only a few counts. The rearrangement joins TRBV3-1 (or the pseudogene TRBV3-2) to TRBJ2-2, with 9 bases matching TRBD2. V shed 2 bases and J 6 bases; nucleotides not matched to a gene: 7. The CDR3 has 16 residues. Looked up from germline, CDR1 is LGHDT and CDR2 is YNNKEL (reference sequence). This chain's CDR3 is CASSQISGRMPGELFF. The CDR3 bases are TGTGCCAGCAGCCAAATTAGCGGGAGAATGCCCGGGGAGCTGTTTTTT.

CDR3 in DNA: TGTGCCAGCAGCTCCGGGATCGGGTACGAGCAGTACTTC. Translating it yields CASSSGIGYEQYF. The chain joins TRBV7-3 to TRBJ2-7; possibly TRBD2 for D (5 bases). Trimming pared 4 bases from V and 4 bases from J, leaving 11 bases between. The CDR3 sequence is 13 residues long. Germline V CDR1 and CDR2: SGHTA, FQGTGA.

J is TRBJ2-2 and V is TRBV28; 9 nucleotides match TRBD2. V shed 11 bases and J 4 bases; nucleotides not matched to a gene: 5. CDR1 and CDR2 from the germline V gene are MDHEN and SYDVKM. The CDR3 consists of 13 residues. The CDR3 DNA reads TGTGCCGTAGCGGGAGTGGGCACCGGGGAGCTGTTTTTT. Protein: CAVAGVGTGELFF.

V and J are TRBV28 and TRBJ2-5; D not resolved. CDR3 size: 14 residues. V was shortened by 7 bases and J by 5 bases, with 17 bases between the two germline ends. Germline V lookup: CDR1 MDHEN, CDR2 SYDVKM. CDR3 sequence: CASTEPNSWETQYF. CDR3 nucleotide sequence: TGTGCCAGCACCGAGCCTAACAGTTGGGAGACCCAGTACTTC.

This chain joins TRBV18 and TRBJ1-2; D gene ambiguous. In germline, CDR1 is KGHSH, CDR2 LQKENI. CDR3 length equals 14 residues. V dropped 0 bases and J dropped 2 bases, with 7 bases sitting between them. Here the CDR3 reads CASSPPWQNYGYTF. The DNA of the CDR3 is TGTGCCAGCTCACCACCCTGGCAGAACTATGGCTACACCTTC.

This clone was seen only a few times. V gene TRBV5-1 combines with J gene TRBJ2-2; D possibly corresponds to TRBD2 (6 bases). The CDR3 extends over 15 amino acids. Trimming stripped 5 bases from V and 2 bases from J, with 13 bases between. Germline CDR1 is SGHRS and CDR2 is YFSETQ. In DNA, the CDR3 is TGCGCCAGCAGTTATAGCGGACAAAACACCGGGGAGCTGTTTTTT. It translates to CASSYSGQNTGELFF.

The rearrangement joins TRBV28 to TRBJ2-7; D unclear. Germline V lookup: CDR1 MDHEN, CDR2 SYDVKM. V was trimmed by 5 bases and J by 2 bases, leaving 22 bases between them. The CDR3 loop spans 17 amino acids. CDR3 nucleotides: TGTGCCAGCAGTCCACCCCGGCGGCGGCAGTTAGCCTACGAGCAGTACTTC. It codes for CASSPPRRRQLAYEQYF.

This clone was seen a few times. The DNA for the CDR3 is TGCGCCAGCAGCCTTGGTCGAGGCACTGAAGCTTTCTTT. The encoded protein is CASSLGRGTEAFF. The rearrangement joins TRBV4-1 to TRBJ1-1; D remains ambiguous. The CDR3 loop spans 13 amino acids. Germline V gives CDR1 MGHRA, CDR2 YSYEKL. The germline V and J ends were trimmed by 4 bases and 4 bases, with 10 bases remaining between them.

This chain links TRBV3-1 (or the pseudogene TRBV3-2) with TRBJ2-1; 11 bases fit TRBD2. CDR3 length: 17 residues. V lost 0 bases to trimming and J lost 7 bases; unmatched junction nucleotides: 8. CDR1 LGHDT and CDR2 YNNKEL come from the germline V gene (reference sequence). The CDR3 spells CASSQETGLADRNEQFF. The CDR3 nucleotides are TGTGCCAGCAGCCAAGAGACGGGACTAGCGGATCGGAATGAGCAGTTCTTC.

The chain recombines TRBV29-1 with TRBJ2-5; 10 positions match TRBD1. Unmatched junction bases numbered 7, after V lost 7 bases and J lost 5 bases. Germline V CDR1 and CDR2: SQVTM, ANQGSEA. The CDR3 sequence is 13 residues long. The CDR3 loop is CSGETGGRETQYF. The CDR3 coding sequence is TGCAGCGGAGAGACAGGGGGCCGGGAGACCCAGTACTTC.